Shown below are 23 T cell receptor beta chains from a single sample sequenced in a study of cytomegalovirus exposure and HLA in healthy donors. Vbeta (60) and Jbeta (13) primers were used in the PCR. The assay was immunoSEQ multiplex PCR, and TCRdb's table has in-frame clones only and misses some. The sample has about 140,000 clones; roughly two thirds are singletons. The sequenced sample was PBMCs. All receptors derive from a woman aged 40-49 years in good health and CMV-seronegative.

J is TRBJ1-2 and V is TRBV9; D may be TRBD1 (6 bases). Germline V lookup: CDR1 SGDLS, CDR2 YYNGEE. CDR3 length: 15 amino acids. Trimming stripped 1 base from V and 3 bases from J, with 13 bases between. Here the CDR3 reads CASSVTIRGDYGYTF. The CDR3 DNA sequence: TGTGCCAGCAGCGTAACGATCAGGGGCGACTATGGCTACACCTTC.

The chain couples TRBV14 to TRBJ1-2; D gene unclear. V lost 8 bases and J 4 bases, leaving 14 bases between the germline ends. This CDR3 has 13 residues. The germline V gene encodes CDR1 SGHDN and CDR2 FVKESK. CDR3 bases: TGTGCCAGCGGCTCCAGACTCAGCTATGGCTACACCTTC. This encodes CASGSRLSYGYTF.

Regarding this clone: The junction does not match germline at one end; this may be a read error. The chain joins TRBV23-1 to TRBJ2-5; 9 bases align to TRBD2. TRBV23-1 is classed as an ORF, of uncertain function. The CDR3 is 14 amino acids. The CDR3 DNA reads as TGCGCCAGCAACCCTAGCGGGGAGTTAGAGGCCCAGTACTTC. Amino acid sequence: CASNPSGELEAQYF.

The chain employs TRBV14 and TRBJ2-5, with 7 bases lining up with TRBD2. Germline CDR1 and CDR2: SGHDN and FVKESK. J gave up 2 bases and V 3 bases, and 6 bases lay outside the gene matches. CDR3 length: 15 amino acids. CDR3 sequence (DNA): TGTGCCAGCAGCCAGCGAGGACTAGGACAAGAGACCCAGTACTTC. Translated, it gives CASSQRGLGQETQYF. Full variable domain (remainder filled in from reference TRBV14 and TRBJ2-5): EAGVTQFPSHSVIEKGQTVTLRCDPISGHDNLYWYRRVMGKEIKFLLHFVKESKQDESGMPNNRFLAERTGGTYSTLKVQPAELEDSGVYFCASSQRGLGQETQYFGPGTRLLVL.

The genes are TRBV7-3 and TRBJ1-2, with a weak D call TRBD1 (6 bases). This CDR3 contains 17 residues. V lost 5 bases, J lost 0 bases, and 19 bases lay in between. In germline, CDR1 is SGHTA, CDR2 FQGTGA. The CDR3 DNA follows: TGTGCCAGCAGCCCAGACAGGTTGGAGCTAGCTAACTATGGCTACACCTTC. It specifies CASSPDRLELANYGYTF. Drawing the rest from reference TRBV7-3 and TRBJ1-2, the complete variable domain is GAGVSQTPSNKVTEKGKYVELRCDPISGHTALYWYRQSLGQGPEFLIYFQGTGAADDSGLPNDRFFAVRPEGSVSTLKIQRTERGDSAVYLCASSPDRLELANYGYTFGSGTRLTVV.

The rearrangement links TRBV5-1 to TRBJ2-4; 7 nucleotides agree with TRBD2. V was clipped by 7 bases and J by 8 bases; unmatched bases: 6. The germline V gene has CDR1 SGHRS and CDR2 YFSETQ. The CDR3 extends over 12 amino acids. The CDR3 nucleotides read TGCGCCAGCGGGGGGGAATCGGACATTCAGTACTTC. This encodes CASGGESDIQYF.

The J gene is TRBJ2-3, the V gene TRBV10-1, with 9 bases identical to TRBD2. V lost 2 bases, J lost 1 base, and 7 bases stayed unmatched. Germline V gene sequence: CDR1 WNHNN, CDR2 SYGVQD (reference sequence). The CDR3 covers 17 residues. This CDR3 reads CASSEGAGGHGTDTQYF. The CDR3 DNA sequence: TGCGCCAGCAGTGAGGGCGCGGGGGGGCATGGCACAGATACGCAGTATTTT.

The chain combines TRBV27 with TRBJ2-3; no firm D call. V lost 5 bases to trimming and J lost 3 bases, with 18 bases between them. Per germline, CDR1 MNHEY and CDR2 SMNVEV (reference sequence). This CDR3 has 16 amino acids. The CDR3 DNA reads TGTGCCAGCAGTCTCGCAGGCGTACCCTCGACAGATACGCAGTATTTT. Its protein product is CASSLAGVPSTDTQYF.

The rearrangement uses TRBV5-1 and TRBJ1-1; D remains unclear. This CDR3 is built from 16 residues. V gave up 0 bases and J gave up 0 bases, with 12 bases separating them. The germline V gene encodes CDR1 SGHRS and CDR2 YFSETQ. CDR3 coding DNA: TGCGCCAGCAGCTTGGGATCGGGAAATCTGAACACTGAAGCTTTCTTT. It is translated as CASSLGSGNLNTEAFF.

The gene calls are TRBV7-3 and TRBJ1-2; TRBD1 agrees at 8 bases. The CDR3 contains 15 residues. With 0 bases clipped from V and 2 bases from J, the junction kept 2 bases outside the gene matches. The germline gives CDR1 SGHTA, CDR2 FQGTGA. CDR3 amino acids: CASSLTGQGNYGYTF. The DNA for the CDR3 is TGTGCCAGCAGCTTAACCGGACAGGGAAACTATGGCTACACCTTC.

This chain connects TRBV7-9 to TRBJ2-7, with D maybe TRBD1 (5 bases). The germline gives CDR1 SEHNR, CDR2 FQNEAQ (reference sequence). V was trimmed by 3 bases and J by 7 bases, leaving 13 bases between them. The CDR3 consists of 13 residues. The CDR3 DNA reads as TGTGCCAGCAGCTTCTCGGCAGGGTGGGAGCAGTACTTC. The encoded protein is CASSFSAGWEQYF.

V gene TRBV23-1 combines with J gene TRBJ2-3, with 10 nucleotides matching TRBD1. TRBV23-1 is annotated as an ORF whose role is uncertain. V was clipped by 3 bases and J by 3 bases; unmatched bases: 12. This CDR3 is built from 18 residues. This CDR3 reads CASSQIVGDRGETDTQYF. CDR3 sequence (DNA): TGCGCCAGCAGTCAGATCGTGGGGGACAGGGGAGAAACAGATACGCAGTATTTT.

The rearrangement joins TRBV6-6 to TRBJ1-1; 9 nucleotides line up with TRBD1. Losses at the gene ends were 4 bases for V and 6 bases for J; bases not matched to a gene: 6. This CDR3 region has 14 residues. Germline CDR1 is MNHNY and CDR2 is SVGAGI (reference sequence). The CDR3 nucleotides are TGTGCCAGCAGTTCCTCACAGGGGGCCCCTGAAGCTTTCTTT. Its translation: CASSSSQGAPEAFF.

The chain uses TRBV27 and TRBJ2-2; 9 bases are shared with TRBD2. CDR1 is MNHEY and CDR2 is SMNVEV in the germline V gene (reference sequence). The CDR3 covers 16 residues. With 6 bases clipped from V and 0 bases from J, the junction kept 5 bases outside the gene matches. CDR3 nucleotide sequence: TGTGCCAGCAGCCAAAGACTAGCGGCGAACACCGGGGAGCTGTTTTTT. Its protein is CASSQRLAANTGELFF.

This chain links TRBV5-6 with TRBJ1-2; D might be TRBD1 (5 bases). V dropped 3 bases and J dropped 0 bases, with 12 bases sitting between them. This CDR3 region has 15 residues. Germline values: CDR1 SGHDT, CDR2 YYEEEE. DNA of the CDR3: TGTGCCAGCAGCTCTAGGGGCAGTGCTAACTATGGCTACACCTTC. Amino acids: CASSSRGSANYGYTF.

The V and J genes are TRBV27 and TRBJ1-6; D is unclear. The CDR3 length is 12 residues. Germline V gene sequence: CDR1 MNHEY, CDR2 SMNVEV (reference sequence). The V gene lost 7 bases and the J gene lost 10 bases, with 11 bases spanning the gap. The CDR3 sequence: CASTGGRSPLHF. In nucleotides, the CDR3 is TGTGCCAGCACAGGTGGGAGATCACCCCTCCACTTT.

The chain's CDR3 is CASSQTGPYNEQFF. CDR3 in DNA: TGTGCCAGCAGTCAGACAGGCCCCTACAATGAGCAGTTCTTC. J is TRBJ2-1 and V is TRBV6-5; the D gene is possibly TRBD1 (6 bases). Trimming removed 5 bases from V and 2 bases from J, with 10 bases in between. Germline CDR1 MNHEY, CDR2 SVGAGI. This CDR3 is 14 amino acids long.

The chain joins TRBV4-1 to TRBJ2-1; D call uncertain. The CDR3 has 15 residues. Germline CDR1 is MGHRA and CDR2 is YSYEKL. The V gene lost 1 base and the J gene lost 0 bases, with 7 bases spanning the gap. The CDR3 spells CASSQVRSSYNEQFF. CDR3 sequence (DNA): TGCGCCAGCAGCCAAGTTAGGAGCTCCTACAATGAGCAGTTCTTC.

The chain combines TRBV4-1 with TRBJ1-2, with 7 bases aligning to TRBD1. This CDR3 contains 16 residues. Germline-derived CDR1 and CDR2 are MGHRA and YSYEKL. J lost 6 bases, V lost 2 bases, and 12 bases had no gene match. The DNA of the CDR3 is TGCGCCAGCAGCCAAACCATACAGGGGCTTGGGGATGGCTACACCTTC. Its translation is CASSQTIQGLGDGYTF.

J is TRBJ1-2 and V is TRBV7-9; possible D gene TRBD1, 5 bases. The germline V gene encodes CDR1 SEHNR and CDR2 FQNEAQ (reference sequence). The V gene lost 0 bases and the J gene lost 8 bases, with 13 bases spanning the gap. This CDR3 has 14 amino acids. The DNA for the CDR3 is TGTGCCAGCAGCTTAGCCTCGGGGGTAAAGGGCTACACCTTC. Protein sequence: CASSLASGVKGYTF.

This chain connects TRBV15 to TRBJ2-7; perhaps TRBD1 as D (6 bases). Germline V gene sequence: CDR1 LNHNV, CDR2 YYDKDF (reference sequence). This CDR3 is 14 amino acids long. Trimming stripped 6 bases from V and 3 bases from J, with 15 bases between. CDR3 region: CATSSGDRLYEQYV. CDR3 sequence (DNA): TGTGCCACCAGTTCAGGGGATCGCCTCTACGAGCAGTACGTC.

The CDR3 DNA is TGTGCCAGCAGCCTACCAGGGGGCGACACTGAAGCTTTCTTT. Translating gives CASSLPGGDTEAFF. V is TRBV7-9 and J is TRBJ1-1, with TRBD1 matching over 8 bases. This CDR3 spans 14 amino acids. Germline V gene sequence: CDR1 SEHNR, CDR2 FQNEAQ (reference sequence). With V trimmed by 5 bases and J by 3 bases, 5 bases remained unmatched.

This rearrangement joins TRBV29-1 to TRBJ2-5; TRBD2 might be the D (5 bases). The V end was cut by 4 bases, the J end by 7 bases, with 10 bases between. This CDR3 region has 11 residues. CDR1 is SQVTM and CDR2 is ANQGSEA in the germline V gene. CDR3 region: CSVGPRGTQYF. CDR3 nucleotides: TGCAGCGTTGGACCCCGGGGGACCCAGTACTTC. Full variable domain (outside the CDR3, taken from reference TRBV29-1 and TRBJ2-5): SAVISQKPSRDICQRGTSLTIQCQVDSQVTMMFWYRQQPGQSLTLIATANQGSEATYESGFVIDKFPISRPNLTFSTLTVSNMSPEDSSIYLCSVGPRGTQYFGPGTRLLVL.